These T cell receptor beta chains were read from a single sample in a study of chemoradiotherapy in HPV16-positive cancers. The data were produced by immunoSEQ multiplex PCR, yet TCRdb's version contains in-frame clones alone and is incomplete. The data hold fewer than 40,000 clones, with about 90% observed a single time. Sequenced material: blood, taken from a patient who underwent chemoradiotherapy. The receptors stem from a human donor with HPV-associated anogenital cancer. The CDR3 runs from the conserved cysteine through the conserved F or W. D genes are given only for firm matches. Size is omitted from some rows. Given values are once, few, many or a class for expanded clones.

CASSAGQRYNEQFF	TGTGCCAGCAGCGCGGGACAGCGATACAATGAGCAGTTCTTC	TRBV7-9	NA	NA	TRBJ2-1	14
CASSFLPGGPTDEQFF	TGTGCCAGCAGCTTTTTACCGGGGGGGCCCACGGATGAGCAGTTCTTC	TRBV11-3	TRBD2	NA	TRBJ2-1	16
CASSLAGVSTDTQYF	TGCGCCAGCAGCTTGGCGGGGGTTAGCACAGATACGCAGTATTTT	TRBV5-1	NA	NA	TRBJ2-3	15
CASRRGLRNTEAFF	TGTGCCAGCAGAAGGGGGCTACGGAACACTGAAGCTTTCTTT	TRBV5-8	TRBD1	NA	TRBJ1-1	14
CSAWVATEAFF	TGCAGTGCTTGGGTAGCCACTGAAGCTTTCTTT	TRBV20-1	NA	once	TRBJ1-1	11
CAWHLPGGPYNEQFF	TGTGCCTGGCACCTTCCGGGGGGGCCGTACAATGAGCAGTTCTTC	TRBV30	TRBD2	NA	TRBJ2-1	15
CASTLRRGVDYGYTF	TGTGCCAGCACCCTTAGGAGGGGCGTAGACTATGGCTACACCTTC	TRBV6-5	NA	NA	TRBJ1-2	15
CASSSRDSGNTIYF	TGTGCCAGTAGTAGCCGGGACTCTGGAAACACCATATATTTT	TRBV19	NA	NA	TRBJ1-3	14
CASSLAKEARTLGNTEAFF	TGTGCCAGCAGCTTAGCAAAGGAGGCCAGAACCTTAGGGAACACTGAAGCTTTCTTT	TRBV7-2	NA	once	TRBJ1-1	19
CASSEVSGANVLTF	TGTGCCAGCAGTGAAGTCTCTGGGGCCAACGTCCTGACTTTC	TRBV6-1	NA	once	TRBJ2-6	14
CASSARPLGTENEKLFF	TGCGCCAGCAGCGCCCGCCCTCTTGGGACAGAAAATGAAAAACTGTTTTTT	TRBV5-1	TRBD1	NA	TRBJ1-4	17
CASSLAGGPYQETQYF	TGTGCCAGCAGCTTAGCCGGGGGGCCCTACCAAGAGACCCAGTACTTC	TRBV11-2	NA	NA	TRBJ2-5	16
CASSQVGTSGGYEQYF	TGTGCCAGCAGCCAAGTCGGCACTAGCGGGGGTTACGAGCAGTACTTC	TRBV4-2	TRBD2	NA	TRBJ2-7	16
CASSLGLFADTQYF	TGTGCCAGCAGCTTGGGACTCTTTGCAGATACGCAGTATTTT	TRBV5-4	NA	once	TRBJ2-3	14
CASGNSGPYEQYF	TGTGCCAGCGGAAATTCCGGGCCCTACGAGCAGTACTTC	TRBV7-9	NA	NA	TRBJ2-7	13
CASSRQGASGNTIYF	TGTGCCAGCAGCCGACAGGGTGCTTCAGGAAACACCATATATTTT	TRBV6-5	TRBD1	NA	TRBJ1-3	15
CASTTLGGSTDTQYF	TGTGCCAGCACTACCTTGGGGGGAAGCACAGATACGCAGTATTTT	TRBV6-1	NA	NA	TRBJ2-3	15
CASSQVSGKETQYF	TGCGCCAGCAGCCAAGTTTCCGGGAAAGAGACCCAGTACTTC	TRBV4-1	NA	NA	TRBJ2-5	14
CASSHIPDKSPLHF	TGTGCCAGCAGCCACATACCGGACAAGTCACCCCTCCACTTT	TRBV5-8	NA	NA	TRBJ1-6	14
CASSLDGGAGEQFF	TGTGCCAGCAGCTTAGACGGGGGGGCTGGGGAGCAGTTCTTC	TRBV11-2	TRBD2	NA	TRBJ2-1	14
CASSRINSYEQYF	TGTGCCAGCAGTCGAATAAACTCCTACGAGCAGTACTTC	TRBV6-6	NA	NA	TRBJ2-7	13
CASSLWPDPGETQYF	TGTGCCAGCAGCTTATGGCCGGATCCCGGGGAGACCCAGTACTTC	TRBV7-3	NA	few	TRBJ2-5	15
CASRGRNEQFF	TGTGCCAGCAGGGGGAGGAATGAGCAGTTCTTC	TRBV2	NA	NA	TRBJ2-1	11
CASSASGGGEQFF	TGTGCCAGCAGTGCGTCGGGGGGCGGTGAGCAGTTCTTC	TRBV6-4	NA	NA	TRBJ2-1	13
CASSLFRRGSQPQHF	TGTGCCAGCAGCTTGTTTAGGCGGGGGTCTCAGCCCCAGCATTTT	TRBV5-6	NA	NA	TRBJ1-5	15
CASSGPGRKNTEAFF	TGTGCCAGCAGCGGCCCGGGGAGGAAGAACACTGAAGCTTTCTTT	TRBV11-2	NA	NA	TRBJ1-1	15
CASSQEKHYSYNEQFF	TGCGCCAGCAGCCAAGAGAAACACTACTCCTACAATGAGCAGTTCTTC	TRBV4-3	NA	NA	TRBJ2-1	16
CAWSPQGAMNTEAFF	TGTGCCTGGAGTCCACAGGGGGCGATGAACACTGAAGCTTTCTTT	TRBV30	TRBD1	NA	TRBJ1-1	15
CASSQGLTEAFF	TGCGCCAGCAGCCAAGGGTTGACTGAAGCTTTCTTT	TRBV4-1	NA	NA	TRBJ1-1	12
CASSVGGEGNEQFF	TGTGCCAGCAGCGTAGGGGGGGAGGGCAATGAGCAGTTCTTC	TRBV9	TRBD2	once	TRBJ2-1	14
CASTSVRDEKLFF	TGTGCCAGCACCTCGGTCAGGGATGAAAAACTGTTTTTT	TRBV19	NA	NA	TRBJ1-4	13
CASSSSDSNPYEQYF	TGTGCCAGCAGCTCCTCGGACAGTAATCCCTACGAGCAGTACTTC	TRBV7-6	NA	NA	TRBJ2-7	15
CASSLVQGNSPLHF	TGTGCCAGCAGCTTGGTACAGGGGAATTCACCCCTCCACTTT	TRBV5-6	TRBD1	NA	TRBJ1-6	14
CASSPGDRGFVYGYTF	TGTGCCAGCAGCCCGGGGGACAGGGGGTTTGTCTATGGCTACACCTTC	TRBV5-6	TRBD1	NA	TRBJ1-2	16
CASSPPPTGQKTSYEQYF	TGTGCCAGCAGCCCCCCCCCGACGGGACAAAAAACATCCTACGAGCAGTACTTC	TRBV7-8	NA	NA	TRBJ2-7	18
CASSLSGTGGPRGYTF	TGTGCCAGCAGTTTATCAGGGACAGGCGGTCCAAGGGGCTACACCTTC	TRBV27	TRBD1	NA	TRBJ1-2	16
CASSQMGSPLHF	TGTGCCAGCAGTCAAATGGGTTCACCCCTCCACTTT	TRBV7-8	NA	NA	TRBJ1-6	12
CASSYSGRIDTAGLSDAFF	TGTGCCAGCAGTTATTCGGGCCGAATCGACACCGCGGGGCTATCGGATGCTTTCTTT	TRBV6-9	NA	NA	TRBJ1-1	19
CASSQEGYGYTF	TGCGCCAGCAGCCAAGAAGGGTATGGCTACACCTTC	TRBV4-3	NA	once	TRBJ1-2	12
CASSLRGQGPNNEQFF	TGTGCCAGCAGCTTAAGGGGACAGGGTCCTAACAATGAGCAGTTCTTC	TRBV7-2	TRBD1	NA	TRBJ2-1	16
CASSLGVNQPQHF	TGCGCCAGCAGCTTGGGAGTCAATCAGCCCCAGCATTTT	TRBV5-1	NA	NA	TRBJ1-5	13
CASSLRDSTEAFF	TGTGCCAGCAGCTTGAGGGACTCCACTGAAGCTTTCTTT	TRBV11-2	NA	NA	TRBJ1-1	13
CAWSVLGNQPQHF	TGTGCCTGGAGTGTACTTGGGAATCAGCCCCAGCATTTT	TRBV30	NA	few	TRBJ1-5	13
CASSSPGTPLEKLFF	TGTGCCAGCAGCTCACCCGGGACACCCCTCGAAAAACTGTTTTTT	TRBV7-9	NA	NA	TRBJ1-4	15
CAWREGPRTEAFF	TGTGCCTGGAGGGAGGGGCCACGTACTGAAGCTTTCTTT	TRBV30	NA	NA	TRBJ1-1	13
CASSPDRSITLGANVLTF	TGTGCCAGCAGCCCGGACAGAAGTATAACTCTTGGGGCCAACGTCCTGACTTTC	TRBV7-9	NA	NA	TRBJ2-6	18
CASSSGDNFYGYTF	TGCGCCAGCAGCTCGGGGGACAACTTCTATGGCTACACCTTC	TRBV5-1	NA	NA	TRBJ1-2	14
CASSLGGTDTQYF	TGCGCCAGCAGCCTGGGAGGCACAGATACGCAGTATTTT	TRBV5-1	NA	NA	TRBJ2-3	13
CAWSTPGQGYGYTF	TGTGCCTGGAGTACTCCGGGACAGGGATATGGCTACACCTTC	TRBV30	TRBD1	NA	TRBJ1-2	14
CASSDWKNTGELFF	TGTGCCAGCAGCGACTGGAAGAACACCGGGGAGCTGTTTTTT	TRBV11-1	NA	once	TRBJ2-2	14